This TCR beta chain was captured by sequencing in a study of control samples from healthy donors and cancer patients. Germline CDR1 and CDR2: SEHNR and FQNEAQ (reference sequence). This CDR3 is 13 amino acids long. V lost 1 base and J lost 10, with 13 bases in between. Repertoires were generated with immunoSEQ multiplex PCR, while TCRdb's copy carries only in-frame clones and drops some. Among around 120,000 clones listed, roughly 93% were seen once. The TCR was taken from a man aged 30-40 years in good health. The chain combines TRBV7-9 with TRBJ1-1; possible D gene TRBD1, 6 bases. The sequencing sample was made of blood. In DNA, the CDR3 is TGTGCCAGCAGCTTAGAGGGGGGGCGCCGAGCTTTCTTT. This translates into CASSLEGGRRAFF.